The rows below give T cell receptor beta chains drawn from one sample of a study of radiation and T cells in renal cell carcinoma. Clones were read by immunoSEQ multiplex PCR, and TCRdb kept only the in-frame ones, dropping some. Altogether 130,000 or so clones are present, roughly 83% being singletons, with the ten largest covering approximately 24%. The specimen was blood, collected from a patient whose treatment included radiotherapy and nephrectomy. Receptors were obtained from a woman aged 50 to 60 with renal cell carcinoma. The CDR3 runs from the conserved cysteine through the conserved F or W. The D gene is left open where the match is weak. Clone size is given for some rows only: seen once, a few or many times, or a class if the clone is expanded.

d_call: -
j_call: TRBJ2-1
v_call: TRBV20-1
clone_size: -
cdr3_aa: CSVTTNNEQFF
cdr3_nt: TGCAGCGTAACCACTAACAATGAGCAGTTCTTC

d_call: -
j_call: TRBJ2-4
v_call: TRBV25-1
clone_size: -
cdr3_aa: CASSESPSGVQYF
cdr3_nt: TGTGCCAGCAGTGAATCCCCTTCGGGGGTTCAGTACTTC

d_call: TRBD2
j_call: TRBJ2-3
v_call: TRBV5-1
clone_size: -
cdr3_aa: CASSLELAGGPTQYF
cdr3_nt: TGCGCCAGCAGCTTGGAACTAGCGGGGGGCCCCACGCAGTATTTT

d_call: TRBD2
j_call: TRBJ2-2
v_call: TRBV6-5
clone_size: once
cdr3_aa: CASSLSGGNTGELFF
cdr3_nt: TGTGCCAGCAGTCTTAGCGGGGGGAACACCGGGGAGCTGTTTTTT

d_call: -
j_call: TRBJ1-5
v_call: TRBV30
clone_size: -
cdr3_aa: CAWSANRQPQHF
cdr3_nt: TGTGCCTGGAGTGCCAATAGGCAGCCCCAGCATTTT

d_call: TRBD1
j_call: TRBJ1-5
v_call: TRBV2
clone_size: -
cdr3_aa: CASSRDRPGQGGNQPQHF
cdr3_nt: TGTGCCAGCAGTCGGGATCGGCCCGGACAGGGAGGGAATCAGCCCCAGCATTTT

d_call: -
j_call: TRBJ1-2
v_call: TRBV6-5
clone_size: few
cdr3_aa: CASSRTGLYGYTF
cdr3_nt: TGTGCCAGCAGCCGAACAGGCCTCTATGGCTACACCTTC

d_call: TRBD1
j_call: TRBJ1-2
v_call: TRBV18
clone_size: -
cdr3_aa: CASSPPGQGAQGYTF
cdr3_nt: TGTGCCAGCTCACCCCCGGGACAGGGGGCGCAAGGCTACACCTTC

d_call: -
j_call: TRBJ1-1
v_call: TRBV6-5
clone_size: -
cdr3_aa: CASSYSWGGDTEAFF
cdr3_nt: TGTGCCAGCAGTTACTCGTGGGGGGGGGACACTGAAGCTTTCTTT

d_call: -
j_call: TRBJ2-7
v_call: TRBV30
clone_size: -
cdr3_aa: CAWKTGPYEQYF
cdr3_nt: TGTGCCTGGAAAACAGGGCCCTACGAGCAGTACTTC

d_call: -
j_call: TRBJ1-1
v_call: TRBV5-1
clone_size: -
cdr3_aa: CASSLASQGNMNTEAFF
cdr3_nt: TGCGCCAGCAGCTTGGCCTCACAGGGCAACATGAACACTGAAGCTTTCTTT

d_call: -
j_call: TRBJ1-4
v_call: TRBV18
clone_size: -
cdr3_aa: CASSEPGRDEKLFF
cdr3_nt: TGTGCCAGCTCAGAACCAGGGAGGGATGAAAAACTGTTTTTT

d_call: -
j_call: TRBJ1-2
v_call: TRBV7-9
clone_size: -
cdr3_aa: CASSLAQWQRGYTF
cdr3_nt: TGTGCCAGCAGCTTAGCACAGTGGCAGCGCGGCTACACCTTC

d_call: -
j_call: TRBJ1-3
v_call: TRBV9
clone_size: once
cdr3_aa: CASSAKGRGNTIYF
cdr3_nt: TGTGCCAGCAGCGCCAAAGGGCGGGGAAACACCATATATTTT

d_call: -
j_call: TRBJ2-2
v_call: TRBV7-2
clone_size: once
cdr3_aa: CASSPRLNAGELFF
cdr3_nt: TGTGCCAGCAGCCCCCGTTTAAATGCCGGGGAGCTGTTTTTT

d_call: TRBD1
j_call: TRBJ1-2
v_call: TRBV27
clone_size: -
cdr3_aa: CASSLGGQGIGYTF
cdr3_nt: TGTGCCAGCAGTTTAGGGGGACAGGGGATTGGCTACACCTTC

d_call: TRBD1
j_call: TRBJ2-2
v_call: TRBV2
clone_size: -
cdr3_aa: CASMNRGRTGELFF
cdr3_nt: TGTGCCAGCATGAACAGGGGCCGGACCGGGGAGCTGTTTTTT

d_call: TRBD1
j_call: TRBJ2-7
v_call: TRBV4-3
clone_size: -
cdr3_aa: CASSQIEGQGVVEQYF
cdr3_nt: TGCGCCAGCAGCCAGATCGAGGGTCAGGGGGTGGTCGAGCAGTACTTC

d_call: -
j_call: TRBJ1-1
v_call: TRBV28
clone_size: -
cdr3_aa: CASSAGGDTEAFF
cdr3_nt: TGTGCCAGCAGTGCCGGGGGCGATACTGAAGCTTTCTTT

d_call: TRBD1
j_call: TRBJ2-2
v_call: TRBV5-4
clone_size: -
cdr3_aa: CASSSGRDRDTGELFF
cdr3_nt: TGTGCCAGCAGCTCGGGCCGGGACAGGGACACCGGGGAGCTGTTTTTT

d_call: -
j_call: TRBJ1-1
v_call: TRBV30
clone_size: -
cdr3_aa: CASRPDRRFTEDTEAFF
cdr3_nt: TGTGCCTCCCGCCCAGACAGAAGATTTACGGAGGACACTGAAGCTTTCTTT

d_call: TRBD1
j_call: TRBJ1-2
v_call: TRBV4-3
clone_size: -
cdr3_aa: CASSQDLGTGGFGDGYTF
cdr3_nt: TGCGCCAGCAGCCAAGATCTCGGGACAGGGGGATTTGGAGATGGCTACACCTTC

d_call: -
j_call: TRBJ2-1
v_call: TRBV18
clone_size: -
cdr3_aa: CASSPRRDEQFF
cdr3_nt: TGTGCCAGCTCACCACGAAGGGATGAGCAGTTCTTC

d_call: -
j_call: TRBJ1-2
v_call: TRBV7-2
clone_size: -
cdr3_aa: CASSPSRHGYTF
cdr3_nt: TGTGCCAGCAGCCCCTCTAGGCATGGCTACACCTTC

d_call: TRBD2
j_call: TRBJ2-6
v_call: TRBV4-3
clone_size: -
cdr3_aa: CASSQELAGGIDASGANVLTF
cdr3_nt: TGCGCCAGCAGCCAAGAATTAGCCGGGGGGATCGACGCCTCTGGGGCCAACGTCCTGACTTTC

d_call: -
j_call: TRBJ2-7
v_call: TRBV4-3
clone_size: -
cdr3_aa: CASSQEKATYEQYF
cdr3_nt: TGCGCCAGCAGCCAAGAAAAGGCAACCTACGAGCAGTACTTC

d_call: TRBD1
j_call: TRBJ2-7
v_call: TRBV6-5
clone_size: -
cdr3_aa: CASSYSTGEEQYF
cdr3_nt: TGTGCCAGCAGTTACTCGACAGGGGAGGAGCAGTACTTC

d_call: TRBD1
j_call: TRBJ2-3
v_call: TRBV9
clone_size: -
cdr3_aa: CASSGRGLSTDTQYF
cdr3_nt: TGTGCCAGCAGCGGTAGGGGGCTTAGCACAGATACGCAGTATTTT

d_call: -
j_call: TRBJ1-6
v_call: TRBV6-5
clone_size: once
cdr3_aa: CASSYSFPRSPLHF
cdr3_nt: TGTGCCAGCAGTTACTCCTTCCCTCGATCACCCCTCCACTTT

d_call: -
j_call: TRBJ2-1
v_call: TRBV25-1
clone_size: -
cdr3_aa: CASSAVIGSYNEQFF
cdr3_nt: TGTGCCAGCAGTGCGGTCATAGGATCCTACAATGAGCAGTTCTTC

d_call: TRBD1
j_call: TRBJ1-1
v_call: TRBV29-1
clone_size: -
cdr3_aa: CSVRRTGGTEAFF
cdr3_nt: TGCAGCGTTCGGCGGACAGGGGGCACTGAAGCTTTCTTT

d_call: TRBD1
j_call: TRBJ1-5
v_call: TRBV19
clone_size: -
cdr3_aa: CASSGNRGGGQPQHF
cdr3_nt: TGTGCCAGTAGTGGGAACAGGGGAGGGGGTCAGCCCCAGCATTTT

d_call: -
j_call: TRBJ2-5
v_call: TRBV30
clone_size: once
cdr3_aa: CAWSLNTGADF
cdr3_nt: TGTGCCTGGAGTCTCAACACCGGGGCGGACTTC

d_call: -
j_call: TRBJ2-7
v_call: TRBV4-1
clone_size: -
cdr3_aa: CASSQTDSPGSFEYF
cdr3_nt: TGCGCCAGCAGCCAGACCGACAGCCCCGGGTCTTTTGAGTACTTC

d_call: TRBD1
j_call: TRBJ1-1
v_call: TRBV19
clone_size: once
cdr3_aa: CASSAGRASGQGMNTEAFF
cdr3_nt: TGTGCCAGTAGTGCTGGGCGGGCCTCGGGACAGGGTATGAACACTGAAGCTTTCTTT

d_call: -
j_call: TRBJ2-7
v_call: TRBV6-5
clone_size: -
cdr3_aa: CASSYAPGAYEQYF
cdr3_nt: TGTGCCAGCAGTTACGCGCCAGGGGCCTACGAGCAGTACTTC

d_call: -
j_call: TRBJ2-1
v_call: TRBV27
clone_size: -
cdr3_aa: CASSFAGAGSYNEQFF
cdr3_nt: TGTGCCAGCAGTTTCGCGGGGGCGGGGTCCTACAATGAGCAGTTCTTC

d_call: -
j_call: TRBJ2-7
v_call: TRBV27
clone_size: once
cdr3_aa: CASSLPGAVYEQYF
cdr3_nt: TGTGCCAGCTCTCTCCCGGGGGCCGTCTACGAGCAGTACTTC

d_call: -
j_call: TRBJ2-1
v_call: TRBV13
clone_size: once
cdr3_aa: CASSLGQSSYNEQFF
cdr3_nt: TGTGCCAGCAGCCTTGGACAGAGCTCCTACAATGAGCAGTTCTTC

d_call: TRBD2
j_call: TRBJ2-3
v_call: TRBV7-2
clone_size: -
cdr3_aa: CASSRLAPDTQYF
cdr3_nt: TGTGCCAGCAGCAGACTAGCGCCAGATACGCAGTATTTT

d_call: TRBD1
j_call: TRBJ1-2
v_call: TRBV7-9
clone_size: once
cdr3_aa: CASTSFYRGQELNYGYTF
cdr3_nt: TGTGCCAGCACTTCCTTTTACAGGGGCCAGGAACTTAACTATGGCTACACCTTC

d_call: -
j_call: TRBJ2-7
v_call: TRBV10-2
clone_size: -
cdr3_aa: CASNPADSYEQYF
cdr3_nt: TGCGCCAGCAACCCAGCGGACTCCTACGAGCAGTACTTC

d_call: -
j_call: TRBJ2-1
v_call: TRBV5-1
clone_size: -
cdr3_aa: CASSLAGKSSYNEQFF
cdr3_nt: TGCGCCAGCAGCTTGGCGGGCAAGAGCTCCTACAATGAGCAGTTCTTC

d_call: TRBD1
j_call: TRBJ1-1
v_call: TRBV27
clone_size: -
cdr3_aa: CASSGQGASTEAFF
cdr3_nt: TGTGCCAGCAGTGGACAGGGGGCAAGCACTGAAGCTTTCTTT

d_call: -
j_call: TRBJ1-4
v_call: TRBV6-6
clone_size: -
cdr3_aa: CASSESGWELFF
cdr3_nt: TGTGCCAGCAGTGAGTCGGGGTGGGAACTGTTTTTT

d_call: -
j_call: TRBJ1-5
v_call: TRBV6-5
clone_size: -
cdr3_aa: CASSYSRNQPQHF
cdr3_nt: TGTGCCAGCAGTTACTCGAGAAATCAGCCCCAGCATTTT

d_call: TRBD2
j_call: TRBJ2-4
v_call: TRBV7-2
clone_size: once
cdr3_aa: CASSLTSGRAGGNIQYF
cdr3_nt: TGTGCCAGCAGCTTGACTAGCGGGAGGGCCGGGGGAAACATTCAGTACTTC

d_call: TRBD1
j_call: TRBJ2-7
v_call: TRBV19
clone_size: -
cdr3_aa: CASKTTGGSYEQYF
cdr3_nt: TGTGCCAGTAAAACGACAGGGGGTAGCTACGAGCAGTACTTC

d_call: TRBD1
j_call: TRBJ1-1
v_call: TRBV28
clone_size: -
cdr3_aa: CASSPGQGNEAFF
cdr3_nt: TGTGCCAGCAGCCCCGGACAGGGGAATGAAGCTTTCTTT

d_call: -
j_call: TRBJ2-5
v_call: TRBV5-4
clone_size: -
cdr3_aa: CASSLMGTDQETQYF
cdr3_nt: TGTGCCAGCAGCTTGATGGGAACAGACCAAGAGACCCAGTACTTC

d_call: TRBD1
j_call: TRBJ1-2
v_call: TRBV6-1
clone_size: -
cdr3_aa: CASSEAGTGRRPYGYTF
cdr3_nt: TGTGCCAGCAGTGAAGCCGGGACAGGTCGAAGGCCCTATGGCTACACCTTC

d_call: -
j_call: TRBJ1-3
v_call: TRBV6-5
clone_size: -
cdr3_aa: CASSYVQGSRLAIYF
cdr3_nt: TGTGCCAGCAGTTATGTTCAGGGATCCCGCCTGGCCATATATTTT

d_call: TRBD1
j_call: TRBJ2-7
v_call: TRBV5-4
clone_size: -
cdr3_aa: CASSLTGGVYEQYF
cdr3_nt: TGTGCCAGCAGCTTGACAGGGGGTGTCTACGAGCAGTACTTC

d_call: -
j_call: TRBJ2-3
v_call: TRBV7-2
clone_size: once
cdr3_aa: CATRGADTQYF
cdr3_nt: TGTGCCACCCGAGGCGCAGATACGCAGTATTTT

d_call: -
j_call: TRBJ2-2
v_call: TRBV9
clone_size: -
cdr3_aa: CASSEQMNTGELFF
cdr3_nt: TGTGCCAGCAGCGAACAGATGAACACCGGGGAGCTGTTTTTT